The 12 T cell receptor beta chains listed next were all sequenced from one sample in a study of T cell repertoires in cytomegalovirus infection. TCRdb ran MiXCR on the reads and lists one entry per CDR3 protein. This table has about 97,000 distinct CDR3 sequences, about 17% appearing once. Sequenced sample: PBMCs. The receptor source for this set is a human donor in good health (CMV status not recorded). Some clones in this sample may be carry-over from other donors' samples.

This clonotype appeared a few times. The gene calls are TRBV6-7 and TRBJ2-3; 10 bases are a match to TRBD2. TRBV6-7 is classed as an ORF, of uncertain function. Trimming cost V 0 bases and J 4 bases; bases outside gene matches: 10. The CDR3 runs to 18 residues. CDR3 in amino acids: CASSYSTASGGPPDTQYF. CDR3 DNA: TGTGCCAGCAGTTACTCGACGGCTAGCGGGGGCCCACCAGATACGCAGTATTTT.

Note on this clonotype: A read error may produce the germline difference seen at one junction end. V usage is TRBV6-2 or TRBV6-3 and J usage is TRBJ2-7; no definite D call. The germline V gene has CDR1 MNHEY and CDR2 SVGEGT. The CDR3 is made up of 14 amino acids. The CDR3 DNA is TGTGCCAGCAGTTACGGATCCGTCCCCTACGCGCAGTACTTC. The encoded protein is CASSYGSVPYAQYF.

V usage is TRBV28 and J usage is TRBJ1-4; the D gene is possibly TRBD1 (5 bases). V lost 2 bases and J lost 8, with 12 bases in between. The CDR3 is 14 residues long. Germline CDR1 and CDR2: MDHEN and SYDVKM. The chain's CDR3 is CASSLRDSGEKLFF. The DNA of the CDR3 is TGTGCCAGCAGTTTAAGGGACTCCGGGGAAAAACTGTTTTTT.

This clonotype was counted between two and nine times. This chain's CDR3 is CASSGQGRNSPLHF. As DNA, the CDR3 is TGTGCCAGCAGTGGGCAGGGAAGGAATTCACCCCTCCACTTT. V gene TRBV2 combines with J gene TRBJ1-6; possible D gene TRBD1, 5 bases. Germline V gives CDR1 SNHLY, CDR2 FYNNEI. This CDR3 spans 14 amino acids. The V end was cut by 4 bases, the J end by 7 bases, with 11 bases between.

In this sample, this clonotype turned up many times. The chain recombines TRBV6-1 with TRBJ2-1, with 11 positions matching TRBD2. Germline V gene lookup returns CDR1 MNHNS and CDR2 SASEGT. V was pared by 9 bases and J by 15 bases, with 13 bases of the junction left unmatched. This CDR3 spans 13 amino acids. The CDR3, as DNA: TGTGCCAGTGGGTCGGATAGCGGGGGGGGAAGGTTCTTC. It yields the protein CASGSDSGGGRFF.

This clonotype has ten or more counts. The chain links TRBV28 to TRBJ1-5; no reliable D call. The V gene lost 2 bases and the J gene lost 2 bases, with 13 bases spanning the gap. Looked up from germline, CDR1 is MDHEN and CDR2 is SYDVKM. This CDR3 contains 16 residues. CDR3 sequence reads: CASSLNSDGRNQPQHF. CDR3 DNA: TGTGCCAGCAGTTTAAACTCGGACGGACGCAATCAGCCCCAGCATTTT.

The gene calls are TRBV3-1 and TRBJ1-5; D is possibly TRBD1 (5 bases). Trimming removed 4 bases at V and 7 bases at J, with 8 bases between. The CDR3 has 12 residues. The V gene's germline CDR1 is LGHDT and CDR2 YNNKEL (reference sequence). CDR3 sequence (DNA): TGTGCCAGCAGCCGTGAGGGGCAGCCCCAGCATTTT. Protein sequence: CASSREGQPQHF.

This chain's CDR3 is CASSFSGTPSRGYTF. CDR3 DNA sequence: TGTGCCAGCAGCTTCTCCGGGACACCCTCCAGAGGCTACACCTTC. The J gene is TRBJ1-2, the V gene TRBV11-1, with D possibly matching TRBD1 (6 bases). Germline V gives CDR1 SGHAT, CDR2 FQDESV (reference sequence). Deletions cut 3 bases from V and 8 bases from J, with 19 bases between. The CDR3 is 15 amino acids.

The chain employs TRBV12-3 or TRBV12-4 and TRBJ1-1; D might be TRBD1 (5 bases). CDR3 length: 13 residues. V was clipped by 6 bases and J by 8 bases, with 16 bases between them. The CDR3 nucleotides are TGTGCCAGCAGCCTCAGACAGAGCGAAGAAGCTTTCTTT. Amino acids: CASSLRQSEEAFF.

This clonotype has only a few counts. V is TRBV20-1 and J is TRBJ1-5; 7 nucleotides agree with TRBD1. The CDR3 contains 12 residues. CDR1 is DFQATT, CDR2 SNEGSKA, per germline (reference sequence). J lost 5 bases, V lost 6 bases, and 4 bases had no gene match. The CDR3 here is CSATTGDQPQHF. The DNA of the CDR3 is TGCAGTGCAACCACAGGGGATCAGCCCCAGCATTTT.

This clonotype has only a few counts. The CDR3 here is CASSYPGQPSQYF. In DNA form, the CDR3 reads TGTGCCAGCAGCTATCCGGGACAACCGTCCCAGTACTTC. This chain joins TRBV11-2 and TRBJ2-4; tentatively, D is TRBD1 (6 bases). The CDR3 is 13 amino acids. Germline V gene data show CDR1 as SGHAT and CDR2 as FQNNGV. Trimming pared 4 bases from V and 13 bases from J, leaving 17 bases between.

The J gene is TRBJ1-1, the V gene TRBV20-1; D perhaps matches TRBD1 (5 bases). The CDR3 is made up of 12 amino acids. CDR1 and CDR2 (germline): DFQATT, SNEGSKA (reference sequence). The V and J ends lost 5 bases and 4 bases respectively, with 11 bases between them. The CDR3 sequence: CSAETVGTEAFF. DNA of the CDR3: TGCAGTGCTGAGACAGTCGGCACTGAAGCTTTCTTT.